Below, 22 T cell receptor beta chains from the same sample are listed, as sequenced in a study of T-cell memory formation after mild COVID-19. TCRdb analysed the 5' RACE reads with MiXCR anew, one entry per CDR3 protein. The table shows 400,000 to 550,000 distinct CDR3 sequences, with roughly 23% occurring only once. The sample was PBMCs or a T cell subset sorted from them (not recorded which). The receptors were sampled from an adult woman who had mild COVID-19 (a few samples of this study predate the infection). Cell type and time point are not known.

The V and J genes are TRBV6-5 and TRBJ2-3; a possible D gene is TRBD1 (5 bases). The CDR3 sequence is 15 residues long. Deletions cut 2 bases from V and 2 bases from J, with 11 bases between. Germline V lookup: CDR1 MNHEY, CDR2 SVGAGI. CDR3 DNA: TGTGCCAGCAGTTACGACAGCACTCTCACAGATACGCAGTATTTT. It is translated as CASSYDSTLTDTQYF.

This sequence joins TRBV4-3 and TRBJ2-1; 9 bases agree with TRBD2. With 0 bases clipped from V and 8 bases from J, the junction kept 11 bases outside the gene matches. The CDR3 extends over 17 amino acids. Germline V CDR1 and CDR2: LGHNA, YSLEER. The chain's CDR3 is CASSQDFGRAGGDEQFF. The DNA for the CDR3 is TGCGCCAGCAGCCAAGATTTTGGCCGAGCGGGGGGCGATGAGCAGTTCTTC.

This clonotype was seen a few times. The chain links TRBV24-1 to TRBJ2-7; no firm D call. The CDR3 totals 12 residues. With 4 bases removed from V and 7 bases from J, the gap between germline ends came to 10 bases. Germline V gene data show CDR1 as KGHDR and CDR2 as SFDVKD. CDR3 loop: CATSDPLTEQYF. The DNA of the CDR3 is TGTGCCACCAGTGACCCCTTGACAGAGCAGTACTTC.

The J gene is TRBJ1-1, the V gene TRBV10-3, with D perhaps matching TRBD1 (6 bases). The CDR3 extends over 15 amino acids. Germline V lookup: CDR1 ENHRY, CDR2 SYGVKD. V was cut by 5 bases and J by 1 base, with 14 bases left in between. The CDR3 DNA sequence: TGTGCCATCAGTTCTAAGGTGGGGGCGAACACTGAAGCTTTCTTT. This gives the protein CAISSKVGANTEAFF.

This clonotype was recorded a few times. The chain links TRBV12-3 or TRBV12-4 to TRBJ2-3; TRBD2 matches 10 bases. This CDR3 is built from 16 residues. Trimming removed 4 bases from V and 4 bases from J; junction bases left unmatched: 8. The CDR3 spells CASSWGPLAGADTQYF. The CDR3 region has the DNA TGTGCCAGCAGTTGGGGCCCGCTAGCGGGGGCAGATACGCAGTATTTT.

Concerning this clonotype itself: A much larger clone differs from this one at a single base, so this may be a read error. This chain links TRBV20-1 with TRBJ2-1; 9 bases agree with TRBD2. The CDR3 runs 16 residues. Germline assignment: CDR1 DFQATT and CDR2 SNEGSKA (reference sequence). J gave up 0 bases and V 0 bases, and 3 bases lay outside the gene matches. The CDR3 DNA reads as TGCAGTGCTAGAGATTGGCGGGAGGGCTCCTACAATGAGCAGTTCTTC. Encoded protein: CSARDWREGSYNEQFF.

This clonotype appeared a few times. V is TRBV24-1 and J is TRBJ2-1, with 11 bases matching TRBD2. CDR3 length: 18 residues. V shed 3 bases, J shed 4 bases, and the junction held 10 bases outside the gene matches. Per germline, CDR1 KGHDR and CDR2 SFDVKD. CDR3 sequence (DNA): TGTGCCACCAGTGATAGTCTAGCGGGGGGAATTTTGTACAATGAGCAGTTCTTC. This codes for CATSDSLAGGILYNEQFF.

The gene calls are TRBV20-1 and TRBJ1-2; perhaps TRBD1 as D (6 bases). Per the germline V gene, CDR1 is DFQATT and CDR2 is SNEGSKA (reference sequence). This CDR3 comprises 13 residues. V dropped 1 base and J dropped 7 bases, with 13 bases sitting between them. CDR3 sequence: CSARVLGGGGYTF. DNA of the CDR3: TGCAGTGCTAGAGTCTTAGGGGGGGGTGGCTACACCTTC.

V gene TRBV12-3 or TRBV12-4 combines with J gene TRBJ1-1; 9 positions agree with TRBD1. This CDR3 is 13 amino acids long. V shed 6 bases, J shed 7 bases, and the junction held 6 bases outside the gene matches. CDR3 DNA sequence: TGTGCCAGCAGCCCGGGACAGGGACATGAAGCTTTCTTT. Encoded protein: CASSPGQGHEAFF.

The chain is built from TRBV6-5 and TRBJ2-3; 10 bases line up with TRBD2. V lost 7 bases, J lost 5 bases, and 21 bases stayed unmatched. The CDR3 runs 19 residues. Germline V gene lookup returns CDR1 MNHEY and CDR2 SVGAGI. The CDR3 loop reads CASKGLGLAATDRIDTQYF. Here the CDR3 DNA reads TGTGCCAGCAAAGGTTTAGGACTAGCGGCTACAGATAGGATAGATACGCAGTATTTT.

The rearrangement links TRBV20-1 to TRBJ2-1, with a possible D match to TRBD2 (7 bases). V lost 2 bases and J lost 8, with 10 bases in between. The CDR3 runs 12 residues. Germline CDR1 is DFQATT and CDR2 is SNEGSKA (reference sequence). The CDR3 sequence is CSARPGGYEQFF. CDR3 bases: TGCAGTGCTAGACCGGGGGGCTATGAGCAGTTCTTC.

The CDR3 nucleotides are TGTGCCACCAGCAGAAGGAGCGGGGCCAATGAGCAGTTCTTC. Its translation: CATSRRSGANEQFF. This chain connects TRBV15 to TRBJ2-1, with 7 bases matching TRBD2. Germline V lookup: CDR1 LNHNV, CDR2 YYDKDF (reference sequence). Germline trimming cut 2 bases from V and 6 bases from J; bases unmatched to any gene: 4. CDR3 length: 14 amino acids.

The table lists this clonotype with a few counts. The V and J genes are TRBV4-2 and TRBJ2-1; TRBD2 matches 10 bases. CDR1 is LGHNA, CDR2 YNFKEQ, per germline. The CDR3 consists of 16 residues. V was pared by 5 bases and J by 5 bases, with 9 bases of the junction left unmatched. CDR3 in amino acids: CASSVLRTSGDNEQFF. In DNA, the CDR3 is TGTGCCAGCAGCGTACTACGGACTAGCGGAGACAATGAGCAGTTCTTC.

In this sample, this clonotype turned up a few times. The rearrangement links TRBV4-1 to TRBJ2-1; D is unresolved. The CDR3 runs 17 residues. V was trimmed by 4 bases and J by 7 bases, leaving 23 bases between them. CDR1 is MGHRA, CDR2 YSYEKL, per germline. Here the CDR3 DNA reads TGCGCCAGCAGCCGTGCTTTAAGGCTCAAGGGTGAAAATGAGCAGTTCTTC. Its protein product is CASSRALRLKGENEQFF.

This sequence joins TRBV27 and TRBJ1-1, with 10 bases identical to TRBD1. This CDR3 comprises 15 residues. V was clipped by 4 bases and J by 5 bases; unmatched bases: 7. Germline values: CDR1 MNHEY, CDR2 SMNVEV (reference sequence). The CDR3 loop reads CASSSPTGGRTEAFF. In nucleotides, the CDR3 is TGTGCCAGCAGTTCCCCGACAGGGGGCCGAACTGAAGCTTTCTTT.

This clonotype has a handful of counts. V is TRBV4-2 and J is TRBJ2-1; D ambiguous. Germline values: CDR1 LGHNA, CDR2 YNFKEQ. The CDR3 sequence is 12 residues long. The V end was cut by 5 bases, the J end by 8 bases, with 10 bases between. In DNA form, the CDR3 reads TGTGCCAGCAGCAAGACATCCTATGAGCAGTTCTTC. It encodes CASSKTSYEQFF.

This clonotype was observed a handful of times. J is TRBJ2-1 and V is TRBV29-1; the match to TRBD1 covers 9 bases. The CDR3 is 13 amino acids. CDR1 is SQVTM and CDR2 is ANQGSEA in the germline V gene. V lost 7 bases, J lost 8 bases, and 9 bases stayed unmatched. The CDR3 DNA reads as TGCAGCGGAGGGACAGGGTCGGAATATGAGCAGTTCTTC. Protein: CSGGTGSEYEQFF.

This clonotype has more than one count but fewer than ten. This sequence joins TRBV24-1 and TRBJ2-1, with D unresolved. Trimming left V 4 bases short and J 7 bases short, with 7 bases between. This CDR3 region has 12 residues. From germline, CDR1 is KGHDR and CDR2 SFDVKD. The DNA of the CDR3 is TGTGCCACCAGTGAGGTTATGAATGAGCAGTTCTTC. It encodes CATSEVMNEQFF.

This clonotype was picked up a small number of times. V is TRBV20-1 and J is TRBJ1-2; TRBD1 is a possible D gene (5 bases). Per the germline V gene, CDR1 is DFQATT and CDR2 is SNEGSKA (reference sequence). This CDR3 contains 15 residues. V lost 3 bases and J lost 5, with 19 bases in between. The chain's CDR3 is CSARLTGSGSYGYTF. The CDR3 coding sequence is TGCAGTGCTAGGCTAACAGGTTCCGGTTCATATGGCTACACCTTC.

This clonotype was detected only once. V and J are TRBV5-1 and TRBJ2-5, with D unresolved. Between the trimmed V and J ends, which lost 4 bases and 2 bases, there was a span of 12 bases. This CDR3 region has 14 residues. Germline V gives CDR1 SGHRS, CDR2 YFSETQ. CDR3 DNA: TGCGCCAGCAGCGGAGTAGATTCGCAAGAGACCCAGTACTTC. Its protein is CASSGVDSQETQYF.

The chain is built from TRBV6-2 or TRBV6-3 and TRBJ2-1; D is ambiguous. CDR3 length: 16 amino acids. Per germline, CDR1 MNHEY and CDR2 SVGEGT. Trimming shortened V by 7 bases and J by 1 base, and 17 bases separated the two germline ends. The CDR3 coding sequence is TGTGCCAGCACTCCTTCTCGGCAGGTATCCTACAATGAGCAGTTCTTC. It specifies CASTPSRQVSYNEQFF.

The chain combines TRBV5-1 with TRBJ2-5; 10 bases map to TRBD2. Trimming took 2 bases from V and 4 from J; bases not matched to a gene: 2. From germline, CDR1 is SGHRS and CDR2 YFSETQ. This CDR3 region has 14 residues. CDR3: CASSFLAGGETQYF. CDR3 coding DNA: TGCGCCAGCAGCTTTTTAGCGGGGGGAGAGACCCAGTACTTC.